These T cell receptor beta chains were read from a single sample in a study of healthy donors' naive CD4 and CD8 T cells. Each CDR3 protein is one row after TCRdb ran MiXCR on the reads. The sample holds about 180,000 distinct CDR3 sequences, over 60% seen once. Sequenced material: naive CD4+ and CD8+ T cells sorted from blood, pooled from several donors. The receptors shown here come from a pool of human donors in good health; the sample pools cells from several healthy donors. Each CDR3 is given without its conserved first and last residue.

V	J	CDR3
TRBV29-1	TRBJ2-5	SVEDDSQETQY
TRBV27	TRBJ1-3	ASSFGGLSGNTIY
TRBV27	TRBJ1-5	ASSFPGQPQH
TRBV24-1	TRBJ2-3	ATSDLAGGRDTQY
TRBV15	TRBJ2-5	ATGTSGREETQY
TRBV18	TRBJ1-5	ASSPGINQPQH
TRBV29-1	TRBJ1-2	SVVEALYGYT
TRBV19	TRBJ2-7	ASKGRPKAYEQY
TRBV7-9	TRBJ2-5	ASSSASGVNETQY
TRBV29-1	TRBJ2-5	SVGYGGGETQY
TRBV12-3/TRBV12-4	TRBJ2-5	ASSLAMRRGTSGSSETQY
TRBV6-2/TRBV6-3	TRBJ1-2	ASTETGNYGYT
TRBV12-3/TRBV12-4	TRBJ2-2	ASRPGTGRTGELF
TRBV6-5	TRBJ2-5	ASRGDLSETQY
TRBV19	TRBJ2-5	ASSIFGAPMGETQY
TRBV18	TRBJ1-1	ASSDPRQIINTEAF
TRBV6-2/TRBV6-3	TRBJ1-1	ASSSFGTATEAF
TRBV2	TRBJ1-2	ASSDGGPYGYT
TRBV12-5	TRBJ1-1	ASGPQLNTEAF
TRBV19	TRBJ2-2	ASSTWALGLGGTGELF